Listed here are 24 T cell receptor beta chains from one sample, sequenced in a study of shared clonotypes between healthy human individuals. The method was immunoSEQ multiplex PCR; TCRdb's version includes in-frame clones alone and lacks a portion of them. This table holds some 1.4 million clones, around 95% found once. Sequenced input: naive CD4+ T cells sorted from blood. Noted subset: CD45RA+ positively selected. The receptor set was obtained from a man aged 25 to 40 in good health.

The rearrangement joins TRBV28 to TRBJ1-3; perhaps TRBD1 as D (5 bases). The V end was cut by 10 bases, the J end by 2 bases, with 15 bases between. Per the germline V gene, CDR1 is MDHEN and CDR2 is SYDVKM. The length of the CDR3 is 14 residues. The CDR3 protein is CAIASQGAGNTIYF. Here the CDR3 DNA reads TGTGCCATCGCCAGTCAGGGTGCTGGAAACACCATATATTTT. Supplemented by reference TRBV28 and TRBJ1-3, the full variable domain reads DVKVTQSSRYLVKRTGEKVFLECVQDMDHENMFWYRQDPGLGLRLIYFSYDVKMKEKGDIPEGYSVSREKKERFSLILESASTNQTSMYLCAIASQGAGNTIYFGEGSWLTVV.

The chain uses TRBV11-2 and TRBJ2-2, with 12 bases that match TRBD2. The CDR3 loop spans 18 amino acids. The germline gives CDR1 SGHAT, CDR2 FQNNGV. The V gene end was trimmed by 1 base and the J gene end by 7 bases; junction bases not matched to a gene: 10. CDR3 sequence reads: CASSLVLLAGGKYGELFF. CDR3 DNA: TGTGCCAGCAGCTTAGTTTTACTAGCGGGGGGAAAGTACGGGGAGCTGTTTTTT.

Details on this clone: The sample carries other DNA sequences with the same CDR3. The chain has TRBV14 and TRBJ2-7; D uncertain. Germline V lookup: CDR1 SGHDN, CDR2 FVKESK. The CDR3 has 11 amino acids. V lost 2 bases and J lost 2, with 1 base in between. The CDR3 sequence is CASSQTYEQYF. CDR3 sequence (DNA): TGTGCCAGCAGCCAAACCTACGAGCAGTACTTC.

The chain joins TRBV7-9 to TRBJ2-2, with 8 bases matching TRBD2. The CDR3 loop spans 16 amino acids. Germline trimming cut 4 bases from V and 5 bases from J; bases unmatched to any gene: 9. The V gene's germline CDR1 is SEHNR and CDR2 FQNEAQ (reference sequence). The CDR3 reads CASSWASGSKTGELFF. In nucleotides, the CDR3 is TGTGCCAGCAGCTGGGCAAGCGGGAGCAAAACCGGGGAGCTGTTTTTT.

The rearrangement joins TRBV6-1 to TRBJ2-5; D might be TRBD1 (6 bases). The V end lost 6 bases, the J end lost 5 bases, and 19 bases lay between the germline ends. The CDR3 is made up of 15 amino acids. Germline V gene lookup returns CDR1 MNHNS and CDR2 SASEGT. This CDR3 is CASREPGQKRETQYF. For the CDR3, the DNA is TGTGCCAGCAGGGAACCGGGACAAAAGAGGGAGACCCAGTACTTC.

This clone is a singleton in its sample. The chain links TRBV28 to TRBJ1-1; D call uncertain. V lost 6 bases and J 0 bases, leaving 11 bases between the germline ends. Germline-derived CDR1 and CDR2 are MDHEN and SYDVKM. This CDR3 spans 14 amino acids. The chain's CDR3 is CASSPGHLNTEAFF. The CDR3 DNA reads TGTGCCAGCAGCCCCGGGCACTTGAACACTGAAGCTTTCTTT.

The rearrangement links TRBV28 to TRBJ1-5; D unresolved. Germline CDR1 reads MDHEN; CDR2 reads SYDVKM. V lost 4 bases and J lost 4, with 8 bases in between. The CDR3 is 13 residues long. The CDR3 loop is CASSWGRNQPQHF. CDR3 bases: TGTGCCAGCAGTTGGGGTAGGAATCAGCCCCAGCATTTT.

The chain couples TRBV27 to TRBJ2-7, with 10 bases aligning to TRBD2. With V trimmed by 0 bases and J by 0 bases, 5 bases remained unmatched. Germline CDR1 is MNHEY and CDR2 is SMNVEV (reference sequence). The CDR3 is made up of 17 amino acids. CDR3 bases: TGTGCCAGCAGTTTATCGAGGGGACTAGCGAACTCCTACGAGCAGTACTTC. Translation: CASSLSRGLANSYEQYF.

This chain connects TRBV6-5 to TRBJ2-7; 7 nucleotides match TRBD2. The CDR3 loop spans 14 amino acids. V lost 10 bases and J lost 2; bases outside the gene matches: 11. CDR1 MNHEY and CDR2 SVGAGI come from the germline V gene. The CDR3 here is CATREGGRTYEQYF. The CDR3 DNA reads TGTGCCACCCGAGAGGGCGGGAGAACCTACGAGCAGTACTTC.

The chain recombines TRBV7-2 with TRBJ2-2; D remains ambiguous. Germline CDR1 and CDR2: SGHTA and FQGNSA. Trimming pared 1 base from V and 1 base from J, leaving 7 bases between. The CDR3 extends over 15 amino acids. The CDR3 DNA reads as TGTGCCAGCAGCTTAGTCTTGGGGAACACCGGGGAGCTGTTTTTT. This codes for CASSLVLGNTGELFF.

The V call is TRBV7-3, the J call TRBJ2-3; a possible D gene is TRBD1 (6 bases). The germline V gene has CDR1 SGHTA and CDR2 FQGTGA. Trimming left V 3 bases short and J 5 bases short, with 9 bases between. This CDR3 is 13 amino acids long. The CDR3 DNA follows: TGTGCCAGCAGCTTCCTACAGGGAGATACGCAGTATTTT. This gives the protein CASSFLQGDTQYF.

This clone was seen once. The V call is TRBV9, the J call TRBJ2-5; 10 positions match TRBD2. The V and J ends lost 0 bases and 5 bases, in that order; junction bases with no gene match: 16. Germline V lookup: CDR1 SGDLS, CDR2 YYNGEE. CDR3 size: 19 residues. The CDR3 DNA reads as TGTGCCAGCAGCGTAGGGACCGGACTAGCGGCCTTCTCGGGGGAGACCCAGTACTTC. The encoded protein is CASSVGTGLAAFSGETQYF.

This chain joins TRBV11-2 and TRBJ1-5; D gene unclear. The CDR3 totals 12 residues. The V and J ends lost 4 bases and 3 bases respectively, with 4 bases between them. Germline V gene sequence: CDR1 SGHAT, CDR2 FQNNGV. The DNA of the CDR3 is TGTGCCAGCAGCTCCTACAATCAGCCCCAGCATTTT. It translates to CASSSYNQPQHF.

This chain connects TRBV28 to TRBJ2-5; D not resolved. The CDR3 runs to 12 residues. CDR1 MDHEN and CDR2 SYDVKM come from the germline V gene. V was pared by 5 bases and J by 5 bases, with 9 bases between. DNA of the CDR3: TGTGCCAGCAGTGGGTCTTTGGAGACCCAGTACTTC. Amino acids: CASSGSLETQYF.

The genes are TRBV10-3 and TRBJ2-2; D is perhaps TRBD2 (6 bases). CDR1 is ENHRY, CDR2 SYGVKD, per germline. The CDR3 contains 18 residues. Trimming cost V 2 bases and J 5 bases, with 21 bases left between them. The CDR3 DNA follows: TGTGCCATCAGTGAGAACCGCGGAGGGCGGGTGGGAACCGGGGAGCTGTTTTTT. As protein: CAISENRGGRVGTGELFF.

V is TRBV7-8 and J is TRBJ2-1; perhaps TRBD2 as D (5 bases). The V end lost 5 bases, the J end lost 7 bases, and 15 bases lay between the germline ends. The germline gives CDR1 SGHVS, CDR2 FQNEAQ. The CDR3 is 14 residues long. CDR3 bases: TGTGCCAGCAGCGCGAGAGGGCCGATGAATGAGCAGTTCTTC. Its translation: CASSARGPMNEQFF.

J is TRBJ1-2 and V is TRBV18; 7 bases align to TRBD1. The CDR3 spans 14 residues. The V gene's germline CDR1 is KGHSH and CDR2 LQKENI. The V gene end was trimmed by 3 bases and the J gene end by 7 bases; junction bases not matched to a gene: 8. CDR3 coding DNA: TGTGCCAGCTCACCGACCGACAGGGAAGCTGGCTACACCTTC. Protein: CASSPTDREAGYTF.

For this clone: The junction departs from the called germline gene at one end, perhaps through a read error. In the same sample, other DNA sequences code for this CDR3. The chain joins TRBV2 to TRBJ1-1; D gene uncertain. The CDR3 runs to 12 residues. CDR1 SNHLY and CDR2 FYNNEI come from the germline V gene. Here the CDR3 DNA reads TGCGCCAGCACACAGCAAGGCCGAGAAGCTTTCTTT. It translates to CASTQQGREAFF. The full variable domain, rest sourced from reference TRBV2 and TRBJ1-1, is EPEVTQTPSHQVTQMGQEVILRCVPISNHLYFYWYRQILGQKVEFLVSFYNNEISEKSEIFDDQFSVERPDGSNFTLKIRSTKLEDSAMYFCASTQQGREAFFGQGTRLTVV.

The genes are TRBV27 and TRBJ2-2; D unclear. CDR3 length: 12 residues. CDR1 and CDR2 (germline): MNHEY, SMNVEV (reference sequence). Trimming shortened V by 1 base and J by 6 bases, and 3 bases separated the two germline ends. In DNA form, the CDR3 reads TGTGCCAGCAGTTTATATTCCGGGGAGCTGTTTTTT. This codes for CASSLYSGELFF.

This chain connects TRBV7-6 to TRBJ2-1; 7 nucleotides line up with TRBD2. J was trimmed by 9 bases and V by 6 bases; bases with no gene match: 8. Germline CDR1 reads SGHVS; CDR2 reads FNYEAQ. The CDR3 has 13 amino acids. This CDR3 is CASRPGTTSEQFF. For the CDR3, the DNA is TGTGCCAGCAGACCCGGGACTACCAGTGAGCAGTTCTTC.

The CDR3 reads CATGGGGAEQFF. The CDR3 DNA reads TGTGCCACCGGGGGAGGAGGGGCGGAGCAGTTCTTC. This chain connects TRBV6-6 to TRBJ2-1, with a tentative D call TRBD2 (6 bases). Trimming took 10 bases from V and 10 from J, leaving 17 bases between them. CDR1 is MNHNY and CDR2 is SVGAGI in the germline V gene (reference sequence). This CDR3 is built from 12 residues.

J is TRBJ2-3 and V is TRBV19, with D possibly being TRBD1 or TRBD2 (5 bases each). Germline V gene data show CDR1 as LNHDA and CDR2 as SQIVND (reference sequence). This CDR3 region has 12 residues. Trimming took 1 base from V and 12 from J, leaving 11 bases between them. CDR3 nucleotides: TGTGCCAGTAGTATAGGAGGGGTCCACCAGTATTTT. This encodes CASSIGGVHQYF. Variable domain in full (rest from reference TRBV19 and TRBJ2-3): DGGITQSPKYLFRKEGQNVTLSCEQNLNHDAMYWYRQDPGQGLRLIYYSQIVNDFQKGDIAEGYSVSREKKESFPLTVTSAQKNPTAFYLCASSIGGVHQYFGPGTRLTVL.

J is TRBJ2-2 and V is TRBV7-2; 7 bases line up with TRBD2. Germline CDR1 is SGHTA and CDR2 is FQGNSA. The junction had 5 bases not matched to a gene; V was cut back by 4 bases and J by 6 bases. The CDR3 is 14 amino acids. The CDR3 loop is CASSSSSGAGELFF. DNA for the CDR3: TGTGCCAGCAGCTCCTCTAGCGGAGCCGGGGAGCTGTTTTTT.

The V gene is TRBV15, the J gene TRBJ2-5, with TRBD2 identical over 13 bases. The V and J ends lost 2 bases and 2 bases, in that order; junction bases with no gene match: 11. The CDR3 loop spans 19 amino acids. Germline V CDR1 and CDR2: LNHNV, YYDKDF (reference sequence). CDR3 region: CATSRSLGLAGALQETQYF. DNA of the CDR3: TGTGCCACCAGCAGATCCCTTGGACTAGCGGGAGCTTTACAAGAGACCCAGTACTTC.